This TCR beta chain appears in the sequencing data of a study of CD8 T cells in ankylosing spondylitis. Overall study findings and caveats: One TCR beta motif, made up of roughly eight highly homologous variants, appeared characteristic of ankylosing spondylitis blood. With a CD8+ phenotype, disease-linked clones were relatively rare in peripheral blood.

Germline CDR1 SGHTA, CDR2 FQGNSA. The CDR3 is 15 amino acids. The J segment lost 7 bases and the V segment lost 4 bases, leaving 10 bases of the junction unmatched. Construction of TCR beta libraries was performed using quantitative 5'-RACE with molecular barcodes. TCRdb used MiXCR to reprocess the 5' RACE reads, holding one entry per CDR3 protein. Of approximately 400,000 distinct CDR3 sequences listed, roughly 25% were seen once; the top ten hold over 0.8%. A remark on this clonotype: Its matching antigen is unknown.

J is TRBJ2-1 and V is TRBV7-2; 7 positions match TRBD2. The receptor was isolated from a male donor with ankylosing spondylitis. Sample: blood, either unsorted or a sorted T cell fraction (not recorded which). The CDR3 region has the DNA TGTGCCAGCAGCTCCCGGGGGACTATACAGAATGAGCAGTTCTTC. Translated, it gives CASSSRGTIQNEQFF.